Below are 10 T cell receptor beta chains sequenced from a single sample in a study of T cells in Graves' hyperthyroidism and ophthalmopathy. It was RNA transcripts that yielded the amplified TCR beta CDR3 regions. The primer set for the first-round RT-PCR of the TCR CDR3 was HTBI. One entry per CDR3 protein, called by TCRdb with MiXCR from the multiplex PCR reads. The data contain nearly 600,000 distinct CDR3 sequences, about 15% of them singletons. Sequencing was carried out using blood. Source of these receptors: a woman aged 25-40 years with Graves' hyperthyroidism that later progressed to Graves' ophthalmopathy.

The chain is built from TRBV28 and TRBJ2-1, with D perhaps TRBD2 (6 bases). CDR1 MDHEN and CDR2 SYDVKM come from the germline V gene. V was clipped by 6 bases and J by 10 bases, with 7 bases between them. This CDR3 is 10 amino acids long. CDR3 protein: CASSREEQFF. The CDR3 nucleotides are TGTGCCAGCAGCCGGGAGGAGCAGTTCTTC. Full variable domain (missing parts from reference TRBV28 and TRBJ2-1): DVKVTQSSRYLVKRTGEKVFLECVQDMDHENMFWYRQDPGLGLRLIYFSYDVKMKEKGDIPEGYSVSREKKERFSLILESASTNQTSMYLCASSREEQFFGPGTRLTVL.

On this clonotype: Just one base apart from a much larger clone, this may be a read error. The chain is built from TRBV14 and TRBJ2-7; 11 bases match TRBD1. Per germline, CDR1 SGHDN and CDR2 FVKESK. The CDR3 contains 15 residues. V was clipped by 4 bases and J by 3 bases; unmatched bases: 5. CDR3 nucleotide sequence: TGTGCCAGCAGCCTTGGACAGGGGGCGGGCTACGAGCAGTACGTC. This sequence encodes CASSLGQGAGYEQYV.

This clonotype was seen a handful of times. The CDR3 loop reads CAWSRAEGAYEQYF. As DNA, the CDR3 is TGTGCCTGGAGTCGGGCGGAGGGGGCCTACGAGCAGTACTTC. The J gene is TRBJ2-7, the V gene TRBV30; possibly TRBD1 or TRBD2 for D (6 bases each). The CDR3 is 14 amino acids. The germline V gene encodes CDR1 GTSNPN and CDR2 SVGIG (reference sequence). V shed 2 bases and J shed 2 bases, with 13 bases lying between them. The full variable domain, with the rest looked up from reference TRBV30 and TRBJ2-7, is SQTIHQWPATLVQPVGSPLSLECTVEGTSNPNLYWYRQAAGRGLQLLFYSVGIGQISSEVPQNLSASRPQDRQFILSSKKLLLSDSGFYLCAWSRAEGAYEQYFGPGTRLTVT.

This clonotype appeared many times. The rearrangement uses TRBV7-8 and TRBJ2-7; either TRBD1 or TRBD2 may fit D (5 bases each). V lost 5 bases, J lost 3 bases, and 11 bases lay in between. CDR3 length: 13 residues. Looked up from germline, CDR1 is SGHVS and CDR2 is FQNEAQ. The DNA for the CDR3 is TGTGCCAGCAGCAATAGGGACCGCTACGAGCAGTACTTC. Protein product: CASSNRDRYEQYF.

Comment on this clonotype: One end of the junction does not line up with germline, which may come from a read error. V gene TRBV28 combines with J gene TRBJ2-7, with D possibly called TRBD1 or TRBD2 (6 bases each). The CDR3 is made up of 17 amino acids. From germline, CDR1 is MDHEN and CDR2 SYDVKM. The CDR3 here is CASSLFFRGRIFYEQYF. CDR3 nucleotide sequence: TGTGCTAGCAGTTTATTCTTCCGGGGGCGGATTTTCTACGAGCAGTACTTC.

The sample holds a few counts of this clonotype. This sequence joins TRBV6-1 and TRBJ2-7; D perhaps matches TRBD1 (6 bases). The germline V and J ends were trimmed by 7 bases and 7 bases, with 20 bases remaining between them. Germline CDR1 MNHNS, CDR2 SASEGT. The CDR3 loop spans 14 amino acids. DNA of the CDR3: TGTGCCAGCACCGATACAGGGTCCTGGGGAGAGCAGTACTTC. Translating gives CASTDTGSWGEQYF.

This clonotype was observed many times. The chain carries TRBV6-5 and TRBJ1-1, with TRBD1 matching 10 bases. With V trimmed by 4 bases and J by 6 bases, 11 bases remained unmatched. From germline, CDR1 is MNHEY and CDR2 SVGAGI. The CDR3 contains 16 residues. The CDR3 bases are TGTGCCAGCAGTTGGCTACCGGGACAGGGGACCCCTGAAGCTTTCTTT. Its translation: CASSWLPGQGTPEAFF.

The rearrangement links TRBV27 to TRBJ2-4; D remains ambiguous. The V end lost 2 bases, the J end lost 8 bases, and 19 bases lay between the germline ends. This CDR3 is 16 amino acids long. Germline lookup yields CDR1 MNHEY and CDR2 SMNVEV (reference sequence). The DNA for the CDR3 is TGTGCCAGCAGTTTAGTTCCGGGTATTGCACCCGACATTCAGTACTTC. Residues: CASSLVPGIAPDIQYF.

In its sample, this clonotype was seen many times. The J gene is TRBJ2-1, the V gene TRBV6-1; D call uncertain. The germline V and J ends were trimmed by 10 bases and 0 bases, with 13 bases remaining between them. Germline V gene lookup returns CDR1 MNHNS and CDR2 SASEGT. The CDR3 spans 14 residues. The CDR3 DNA follows: TGTGCCACCTCGTGGGGAAGCTCCTACAATGAGCAGTTCTTC. It encodes CATSWGSSYNEQFF.

In this sample, this clonotype turned up many times. The chain joins TRBV2 to TRBJ2-1; TRBD2 is a possible D gene (5 bases). The CDR3 covers 13 residues. Germline-derived CDR1 and CDR2 are SNHLY and FYNNEI. V gave up 5 bases and J gave up 4 bases, with 9 bases separating them. CDR3 sequence: CASSSGNYNEQFF. The CDR3 coding sequence is TGTGCCAGCAGTAGCGGAAATTACAATGAGCAGTTCTTC.